The 16 T cell receptor beta chains below all came from one sample that was sequenced in a study of a mutant IDH1 vaccine in newly diagnosed glioma. Regarding time point: week 5, during vaccination. Alongside topical imiquimod, each dose of vaccine comprised 300 ug of mutant IDH1 20-mer peptide. For these TCRs, the target antigens are not known. The data were produced by immunoSEQ multiplex PCR, yet TCRdb's version contains in-frame clones alone and is incomplete. The sample has over 45,000 clones, about 81% seen once; the top ten hold about 3.7%. Sequencing used PBMCs, obtained from a glioma patient whose treatment included an IDH1 peptide vaccine. Receptors were obtained from a man aged 30-40 years with glioma.

The chain couples TRBV2 to TRBJ2-7; no clear D gene. Trimming removed 7 bases at V and 6 bases at J, with 7 bases between. Germline V gene sequence: CDR1 SNHLY, CDR2 FYNNEI. The CDR3 runs to 10 residues. CDR3 protein: CASKLSEQYF. The DNA of the CDR3 is TGTGCCAGCAAGTTAAGCGAGCAGTACTTC.

The rearrangement joins TRBV18 to TRBJ2-3, with D maybe TRBD1 (6 bases). Germline V gene lookup returns CDR1 KGHSH and CDR2 LQKENI. V lost 4 bases and J 5 bases, leaving 13 bases between the germline ends. This CDR3 contains 14 residues. The CDR3 DNA is TGTGCCAGCTCACAAGACAGGAACGAAGATACGCAGTATTTT. This sequence encodes CASSQDRNEDTQYF.

The rearrangement uses TRBV6-5 and TRBJ1-3; D not certain. Germline CDR1 MNHEY, CDR2 SVGAGI. The CDR3 is 12 residues long. The V and J ends lost 5 bases and 4 bases respectively, with 6 bases between them. DNA of the CDR3: TGTGCCAGCAGTGCGGCCGGAAACACCATATATTTT. Residues: CASSAAGNTIYF.

This clone appeared a few times. This chain joins TRBV2 and TRBJ1-1; TRBD1 might be the D (5 bases). Looked up from germline, CDR1 is SNHLY and CDR2 is FYNNEI. The length of the CDR3 is 14 residues. The V end lost 7 bases, the J end lost 6 bases, and 18 bases lay between the germline ends. CDR3 region: CASTGGDGEAEAFF. The CDR3 DNA follows: TGTGCCAGCACTGGTGGGGACGGAGAGGCTGAAGCTTTCTTT.

This chain joins TRBV27 and TRBJ1-1, with D possibly TRBD1 on 6 matching bases. Germline loops: CDR1 MNHEY, CDR2 SMNVEV (reference sequence). Between the trimmed V and J ends, which lost 2 bases and 3 bases, there was a span of 7 bases. CDR3 length: 13 amino acids. DNA for the CDR3: TGTGCCAGCAGTTTAAGGGGGGACACTGAAGCTTTCTTT. It specifies CASSLRGDTEAFF.

The chain has TRBV5-8 and TRBJ2-2; D may be TRBD2 (7 bases). From germline, CDR1 is SGHTS and CDR2 YDEGEE. CDR3 length: 17 residues. V was shortened by 6 bases and J by 5 bases, with 23 bases between the two germline ends. CDR3 sequence (DNA): TGTGCCAGCACCCTGTACGGGGGGCTGAGGATAACCGGGGAGCTGTTTTTT. Its translation is CASTLYGGLRITGELFF.

The rearrangement uses TRBV19 and TRBJ1-5; D is perhaps TRBD1 (5 bases). Germline values: CDR1 LNHDA, CDR2 SQIVND (reference sequence). The V end lost 5 bases, the J end lost 7 bases, and 18 bases lay between the germline ends. The CDR3 consists of 15 residues. This CDR3 is CASSPYSQGGQPQHF. The CDR3 DNA reads TGTGCCAGTAGTCCGTACTCCCAGGGTGGGCAGCCCCAGCATTTT.

This clone showed up just once. This chain uses TRBV12-1 with TRBJ2-3; TRBD2, the table's D call, lacks a check against the DNA. TRBV12-1 is deemed a pseudogene. CDR3 length: 17 residues. CDR3 bases: TGTGCCAGCAGCTTTTCCCCGGGGGAGGGTCAAGCAGATACGCAGTATTTT. This translates into CASSFSPGEGQADTQYF.

The V and J genes are TRBV29-1 and TRBJ1-2, with D tentatively TRBD1 (6 bases). V was pared by 7 bases and J by 2 bases, with 14 bases between. Germline-derived CDR1 and CDR2 are SQVTM and ANQGSEA. CDR3 size: 13 residues. The CDR3 bases are TGCAGCGGGACGACAGGACAGAACTATGGCTACACCTTC. Residues: CSGTTGQNYGYTF.

This chain joins TRBV7-9 and TRBJ1-6; TRBD1 agrees at 7 bases. With 5 bases clipped from V and 0 bases from J, the junction kept 7 bases outside the gene matches. The CDR3 has 17 residues. Germline V gives CDR1 SEHNR, CDR2 FQNEAQ (reference sequence). The CDR3 region has the DNA TGTGCCAGCAGCGCTCTGGAGGGGGCCTCCTATAATTCACCCCTCCACTTT. This gives the protein CASSALEGASYNSPLHF.

The chain employs TRBV7-8 and TRBJ1-4; D is unclear. The ends were cut back, 5 bases at V and 5 bases at J, with 12 bases in the middle. This CDR3 is built from 14 residues. In germline, CDR1 is SGHVS, CDR2 FQNEAQ. CDR3 nucleotide sequence: TGTGCCAGCAGCCCGTGGGCCTACAATGAAAAACTGTTTTTT. Translation: CASSPWAYNEKLFF.

Regarding this clone: The junction shows a germline mismatch at one end, possibly a read error. This chain joins TRBV6-6 and TRBJ1-2, with D unclear. The CDR3 is 11 residues long. Germline V gives CDR1 MNHNY, CDR2 SVGAGI (reference sequence). Here the CDR3 DNA reads TGTGCCAGCAGCATCCTGTGGGTGCCCATCTTC. It specifies CASSILWVPIF.

The V call is TRBV7-2, the J call TRBJ2-3; D gene uncertain. Germline V gene sequence: CDR1 SGHTA, CDR2 FQGNSA. With 3 bases removed from V and 5 bases from J, the gap between germline ends came to 6 bases. The CDR3 has 12 amino acids. CDR3 nucleotides: TGTGCCAGCAGCTTGTACGGAGATACGCAGTATTTT. As protein: CASSLYGDTQYF.

V is TRBV6-1 and J is TRBJ1-2; D possibly corresponds to TRBD1 (6 bases). The V and J ends lost 3 bases and 4 bases respectively, with 12 bases between them. CDR3 length: 14 residues. Germline lookup yields CDR1 MNHNS and CDR2 SASEGT. The CDR3 DNA sequence: TGTGCCAGCAGTGACCCAGAGGGGGGCTATGGCTACACCTTC. Its translation: CASSDPEGGYGYTF.

The chain joins TRBV27 to TRBJ2-1; 7 bases agree with TRBD1. Trimming took 4 bases from V and 7 from J; bases not matched to a gene: 7. From germline, CDR1 is MNHEY and CDR2 SMNVEV (reference sequence). This CDR3 region has 14 residues. CDR3 nucleotide sequence: TGTGCCAGCAGTTACCGGACAGGTGGGAATGAGCAGTTCTTC. It encodes CASSYRTGGNEQFF.

V usage is TRBV15 and J usage is TRBJ1-3; a weak D match, TRBD1 (5 bases). The length of the CDR3 is 16 residues. Trimming took off 1 base at V and 0 bases at J, with 10 bases between the two ends. Looked up from germline, CDR1 is LNHNV and CDR2 is YYDKDF (reference sequence). The CDR3 coding sequence is TGTGCCACCAGCAGAGGGTGGACAAGCTCTGGAAACACCATATATTTT. It translates to CATSRGWTSSGNTIYF.